A selection of T cell receptor beta chains follows, all from one sample in a study of cytomegalovirus exposure and HLA in healthy donors. The method was immunoSEQ multiplex PCR; TCRdb's version includes in-frame clones alone and lacks a portion of them. The table has some 150,000 clones, roughly 76% seen once; the top ten hold less than 15%. Sample: PBMCs. Receptors originate from a woman in her forties or fifties in good health and CMV-seronegative. The CDR3 runs from the conserved cysteine through the conserved F or W. The D gene is left open where the match is weak. Not every row has a clone size; where given, it reads once, few, many or a size class.

j_call v_call clone_size d_call cdr3_aa cdr3_nt
TRBJ1-1 TRBV4-3 NA NA CASSQDEGGTEAFF TGCGCCAGCAGCCAAGATGAGGGTGGCACTGAAGCTTTCTTT
TRBJ1-5 TRBV6-6 few TRBD1 CASSWTGNQPQHF TGTGCCAGCAGTTGGACAGGGAATCAGCCCCAGCATTTT
TRBJ1-1 TRBV19 NA TRBD1 CASTLTGDTEAFF TGTGCCAGTACCCTAACAGGGGACACTGAAGCTTTCTTT
TRBJ2-7 TRBV2 once NA CARKTRDGVPYEQYF TGTGCCAGGAAAACACGAGACGGGGTCCCCTACGAGCAGTACTTC
TRBJ1-1 TRBV28 NA TRBD1 CASSGTGGWWTEAFF TGTGCCAGCAGCGGAACAGGGGGCTGGTGGACTGAAGCTTTCTTT
TRBJ2-3 TRBV27 NA NA CASSSRLATTDTQYF TGTGCCAGCAGTTCGCGGCTAGCGACGACAGATACGCAGTATTTT
TRBJ2-1 TRBV7-9 NA NA CASTPQADYNEQFF TGTGCCAGCACCCCTCAAGCGGATTACAATGAGCAGTTCTTC
TRBJ1-6 TRBV5-1 NA NA CASSPDFSGSNSPLHF TGCGCCAGCAGCCCGGATTTTTCAGGGTCTAATTCACCCCTCCACTTT
TRBJ2-7 TRBV4-2 NA TRBD1 CASSQPGQGAREQYF TGTGCCAGCAGTCAACCGGGACAGGGGGCGCGTGAGCAGTACTTC
TRBJ1-6 TRBV2 NA NA CASRETDQNNSPLHF TGTGCCAGCAGAGAGACAGACCAGAATAATTCACCCCTCCACTTT
TRBJ2-5 TRBV7-9 NA NA CASSFGPEAQYF TGTGCCAGCAGCTTTGGGCCGGAGGCCCAGTACTTC
TRBJ2-1 TRBV25-1 NA NA CASKVGVEQFF TGTGCCAGTAAAGTGGGAGTTGAGCAGTTCTTC
TRBJ1-2 TRBV2 NA TRBD1 CASRWGTAEYGYTF TGTGCCAGCAGGTGGGGGACAGCAGAGTATGGCTACACCTTC